This T cell receptor (beta chain) was recorded in a study of blood T cell repertoires in COVID-19. Per the original methods: The authors estimated nucleated cell counts from reference gene primer amplification. Measured with immunoSEQ multiplex PCR; TCRdb has only the in-frame clones, and not every one. D and trimming were read from the DNA, whereas the V and J calls and clone size are those reported in that table. Of approximately 130,000 clones in the sample, approximately 86% are singletons; the top ten hold less than 2.5%. The germline CDR1 and CDR2 sequences are SNHLY and FYNNEI. V lost 3 bases and J 4 bases, leaving 10 bases between the germline ends. There are 14 residues in the CDR3. Individuals aged 18 to 89 years were recruited from approximately 22 US areas. The recovered donors of Cohort 3 showed two negative PCRs, clearance, or symptom resolution.

The sample taken for sequencing was PBMCs or T cells enriched from blood (not recorded which). J is TRBJ1-5 and V is TRBV2; D is possibly TRBD1 (6 bases). The sequence derives from a woman between 50 and 59 years old who had recovered from COVID-19. CDR3 protein: CASSERQANQPQHF. The CDR3, as DNA: TGTGCCAGCAGTGAGCGACAGGCAAATCAGCCCCAGCATTTT.